One and the same sample provided the 28 T cell receptor beta chains below, sequenced in a study of shared clonotypes between healthy human individuals. Libraries were prepared by immunoSEQ multiplex PCR; TCRdb keeps only in-frame clonotypes and omits some of them. The sample holds a few million clones; under 97% are singletons and the top ten take roughly 0.13%. Material for sequencing was naive CD4+ T cells sorted from blood. Stated subset: CD45RA+ positively selected. The receptors originated from a man in his late teens or twenties in good health.

The genes are TRBV9 and TRBJ1-1; no definite D call. Trimming took off 5 bases at V and 1 base at J, with 6 bases between the two ends. The germline V gene encodes CDR1 SGDLS and CDR2 YYNGEE. The CDR3 is 12 amino acids. The CDR3 DNA reads as TGTGCCAGCAGTTCCCCGAACACTGAAGCTTTCTTT. Its translation is CASSSPNTEAFF.

The gene calls are TRBV28 and TRBJ1-1; the D is unclear. V lost 3 bases to trimming and J lost 0 bases, with 8 bases between them. This CDR3 region has 14 residues. Germline V CDR1 and CDR2: MDHEN, SYDVKM. In DNA form, the CDR3 reads TGTGCCAGCAGTTTTGGTATTGTGAACACTGAAGCTTTCTTT. This sequence encodes CASSFGIVNTEAFF. Together with reference TRBV28 and TRBJ1-1, the CDR3 gives the full variable domain: DVKVTQSSRYLVKRTGEKVFLECVQDMDHENMFWYRQDPGLGLRLIYFSYDVKMKEKGDIPEGYSVSREKKERFSLILESASTNQTSMYLCASSFGIVNTEAFFGQGTRLTVV.

V usage is TRBV7-2 and J usage is TRBJ2-4, with 9 positions matching TRBD2. This CDR3 is built from 15 residues. V lost 2 bases, J lost 2 bases, and 1 base stayed unmatched. Germline lookup yields CDR1 SGHTA and CDR2 FQGNSA. CDR3 region: CASSLPSGTKNIQYF. The DNA of the CDR3 is TGTGCCAGCAGCTTACCTAGCGGGACCAAAAACATTCAGTACTTC.

CDR3 loop: CASSLGDYNQPQHF. As DNA, the CDR3 is TGTGCCAGCAGCTTAGGGGACTACAATCAGCCCCAGCATTTT. V gene TRBV7-9 combines with J gene TRBJ1-5; maybe TRBD1 (5 bases). The germline V gene encodes CDR1 SEHNR and CDR2 FQNEAQ (reference sequence). The CDR3 consists of 14 residues. The germline V and J ends were trimmed by 1 base and 3 bases, with 7 bases remaining between them.

A single count supports this clone. Compared with germline, one end of the junction differs, possibly owing to a read error. The same CDR3 arises from other DNA sequences in this sample as well. The CDR3 sequence: CASSPPGGNEQFF. The CDR3 DNA reads as TGTGCCAGCTCCCCACCGGGGGGCAATGAGCAGTTCTTC. The chain links TRBV18 to TRBJ2-1; 7 bases align to TRBD2. Germline CDR1 and CDR2: KGHSH and LQKENI. The CDR3 length is 13 residues.

This clone showed up just a few times. The chain recombines TRBV18 with TRBJ2-7; tentatively, D is TRBD1 (6 bases). The CDR3 runs to 13 residues. Germline assignment: CDR1 KGHSH and CDR2 LQKENI. Between the trimmed V and J ends, which lost 3 bases and 2 bases, there was a span of 8 bases. The CDR3 bases are TGTGCCAGCTCACCGGCAGGGGCCTACGAGCAGTACTTC. It specifies CASSPAGAYEQYF.

This chain joins TRBV7-8 and TRBJ2-1; TRBD2 agrees at 11 bases. The CDR3 is 15 amino acids. CDR1 is SGHVS and CDR2 is FQNEAQ in the germline V gene. Germline trimming cut 1 base from V and 7 bases from J; bases unmatched to any gene: 3. The CDR3 nucleotides read TGTGCCAGCAGCTTAGTTAGCGGGAGGGGAAATGAGCAGTTCTTC. Protein product: CASSLVSGRGNEQFF. Supplemented by reference TRBV7-8 and TRBJ2-1, the full variable domain reads GAGVSQSPRYKVAKRGQDVALRCDPISGHVSLFWYQQALGQGPEFLTYFQNEAQLDKSGLPSDRFFAERPEGSVSTLKIQRTQQEDSAVYLCASSLVSGRGNEQFFGPGTRLTVL.

The chain combines TRBV18 with TRBJ2-7, with D perhaps matching TRBD1 (5 bases). From germline, CDR1 is KGHSH and CDR2 LQKENI. Trimming took 4 bases from V and 6 from J, leaving 13 bases between them. The CDR3 is 13 residues long. CDR3 nucleotides: TGTGCCAGCTCACGGTCTTCAGGGTTCGAGCAGTACTTC. Amino acids: CASSRSSGFEQYF.

Concerning this clone itself: This same CDR3 is encoded by further DNA sequences in the sample. V and J are TRBV5-1 and TRBJ1-1; D is uncertain. Germline assignment: CDR1 SGHRS and CDR2 YFSETQ. Trimming pared 2 bases from V and 4 bases from J, leaving 12 bases between. The CDR3 runs to 14 residues. Written as DNA, the CDR3 is TGCGCCAGCAGCTTAGGGCGACGGGGCACTGAAGCTTTCTTT. Amino acids: CASSLGRRGTEAFF.

J is TRBJ1-1 and V is TRBV28, with D maybe TRBD1 (5 bases). Per germline, CDR1 MDHEN and CDR2 SYDVKM. The CDR3 totals 16 residues. Trimming shortened V by 8 bases and J by 3 bases, and 22 bases separated the two germline ends. The DNA of the CDR3 is TGTGCCAGCGGGTCCGCGGGGGTGAACGTACACACTGAAGCTTTCTTT. This encodes CASGSAGVNVHTEAFF.

This chain uses TRBV5-1 with TRBJ2-3; a weak D match, TRBD2 (6 bases). Germline V CDR1 and CDR2: SGHRS, YFSETQ. The germline V and J ends were trimmed by 1 base and 5 bases, with 17 bases remaining between them. This CDR3 has 16 residues. DNA of the CDR3: TGCGCCAGCAGCTTGCCTTTGGGGGGTAGTGGAGATACGCAGTATTTT. The encoded protein is CASSLPLGGSGDTQYF.

This clone was counted once. The chain links TRBV25-1 to TRBJ2-2; 7 bases are shared with TRBD1. J was trimmed by 4 bases and V by 7 bases; bases with no gene match: 6. This CDR3 comprises 14 residues. From germline, CDR1 is MGHDK and CDR2 SYGVNS. For the CDR3, the DNA is TGTGCCAGCACATCACACAGGGGCACCGGGGAGCTGTTTTTT. Its translation: CASTSHRGTGELFF. Drawing the rest from reference TRBV25-1 and TRBJ2-2, the complete variable domain is EADIYQTPRYLVIGTGKKITLECSQTMGHDKMYWYQQDPGMELHLIHYSYGVNSTEKGDLSSESTVSRIRTEHFPLTLESARPSHTSQYLCASTSHRGTGELFFGEGSRLTVL.

The chain uses TRBV28 and TRBJ1-2, with 7 bases lining up with TRBD1. This CDR3 is built from 12 residues. After removal of 10 bases from V and 4 bases from J, the junction contained 6 bases not matched to a gene. Germline CDR1 MDHEN, CDR2 SYDVKM. The CDR3 spells CATIDRAYGYTF. CDR3 bases: TGTGCCACTATTGACAGGGCCTATGGCTACACCTTC.

This chain joins TRBV11-3 and TRBJ2-5; 10 nucleotides agree with TRBD1. The CDR3 contains 17 residues. The junction had 11 bases not matched to a gene; V was cut back by 2 bases and J by 5 bases. CDR1 is SGHNT and CDR2 is YENEEA in the germline V gene. CDR3 in DNA: TGTGCCAGCAGCTTACCAGACCCGGGACAGGGGCGGGAGACCCAGTACTTC. Its protein is CASSLPDPGQGRETQYF.

V is TRBV18 and J is TRBJ2-7; TRBD2 matches 8 bases. This CDR3 is 14 amino acids long. Germline V gene lookup returns CDR1 KGHSH and CDR2 LQKENI. With 6 bases clipped from V and 2 bases from J, the junction kept 6 bases outside the gene matches. CDR3 sequence: CASSEREFTYEQYF. As DNA, the CDR3 is TGTGCCAGCTCTGAGCGGGAGTTTACCTACGAGCAGTACTTC.

V gene TRBV2 combines with J gene TRBJ1-1; D is undetermined. Germline assignment: CDR1 SNHLY and CDR2 FYNNEI. The CDR3 runs to 12 residues. Between the trimmed V and J ends, which lost 3 bases and 5 bases, there was a span of 7 bases. CDR3 sequence: CASSDGFTEAFF. The CDR3 region has the DNA TGTGCCAGCAGTGACGGGTTTACTGAAGCTTTCTTT.

The chain has TRBV11-2 and TRBJ1-3; 9 bases are shared with TRBD1. The CDR3 runs 16 residues. Trimming cost V 5 bases and J 3 bases; bases outside gene matches: 8. CDR1 is SGHAT and CDR2 is FQNNGV in the germline V gene. The CDR3: CASSADRGDNGNTIYF. The CDR3 DNA sequence: TGTGCCAGCAGCGCCGACAGGGGGGACAATGGAAACACCATATATTTT.

This rearrangement joins TRBV5-4 to TRBJ2-1; 11 bases map to TRBD2. Germline V gene data show CDR1 as SGHNT and CDR2 as YYREEE (reference sequence). The CDR3 loop spans 15 amino acids. J gave up 7 bases and V 1 base, and 4 bases lay outside the gene matches. CDR3 coding DNA: TGTGCCAGCAGCTTGCGGCTAGCGGGAGGTAATGAGCAGTTCTTC. Protein sequence: CASSLRLAGGNEQFF.

The chain employs TRBV5-1 and TRBJ2-7, with 7 bases aligning to TRBD1. The germline V gene encodes CDR1 SGHRS and CDR2 YFSETQ. After removal of 5 bases from V and 5 bases from J, the junction contained 1 base not matched to a gene. This CDR3 region has 11 residues. CDR3 residues: CASRTGNEQYF. The CDR3 DNA reads TGCGCCAGCAGGACAGGGAACGAGCAGTACTTC. Looking up the rest from reference TRBV5-1 and TRBJ2-7 gives the full variable domain: KAGVTQTPRYLIKTRGQQVTLSCSPISGHRSVSWYQQTPGQGLQFLFEYFSETQRNKGNFPGRFSGRQFSNSRSEMNVSTLELGDSALYLCASRTGNEQYFGPGTRLTVT.

This chain links TRBV7-9 with TRBJ1-2; the D gene is possibly TRBD1 (5 bases). Trimming removed 6 bases at V and 4 bases at J, with 24 bases between. In germline, CDR1 is SEHNR, CDR2 FQNEAQ (reference sequence). The length of the CDR3 is 17 residues. CDR3 sequence (DNA): TGTGCCAGCAGTTCATCAAATGTGGGGCAGGGTGTCTATGGCTACACCTTC. Translated, it gives CASSSSNVGQGVYGYTF.

This clone was observed once. The chain recombines TRBV6-5 with TRBJ1-6; possibly TRBD1 for D (5 bases). Looked up from germline, CDR1 is MNHEY and CDR2 is SVGAGI. Trimming removed 7 bases at V and 7 bases at J, with 17 bases between. CDR3 length equals 15 residues. The CDR3 nucleotides read TGTGCCAGCACTAAAAGGGGCAGGGAAAATTCACCCCTCCACTTT. Its translation: CASTKRGRENSPLHF.

This chain connects TRBV28 to TRBJ1-2; tentatively, D is TRBD1 (6 bases). The CDR3 sequence is 15 residues long. CDR1 is MDHEN, CDR2 SYDVKM, per germline. Trimming took off 5 bases at V and 2 bases at J, with 15 bases between the two ends. Here the CDR3 DNA reads TGTGCCAGCAGTCCAAATAACAGGGTGAACTATGGCTACACCTTC. Translation: CASSPNNRVNYGYTF.

The J gene is TRBJ1-2, the V gene TRBV5-1; 7 bases map to TRBD1. Germline assignment: CDR1 SGHRS and CDR2 YFSETQ. The CDR3 is 15 residues long. V gave up 2 bases and J gave up 4 bases; unmatched junction bases: 8. For the CDR3, the DNA is TGCGCCAGCAGCTTCACAGGGGACTCTCTCTATGGCTACACCTTC. Encoded protein: CASSFTGDSLYGYTF.

As DNA, the CDR3 is TGTGCTAGTGGTTTTCAGAGCTCCTACGAGCAGTACTTC. This encodes CASGFQSSYEQYF. V and J are TRBV12-5 and TRBJ2-7; the D is unclear. Germline V gene data show CDR1 as LGHNT and CDR2 as FRNRAP. V was cut by 3 bases and J by 0 bases, with 6 bases left in between. This CDR3 comprises 13 residues.

This clone has only one observation. CDR3 region: CASSSDSRGETQYF. CDR3 nucleotides: TGTGCCAGCAGCTCGGATAGCAGGGGTGAGACCCAGTACTTC. This chain uses TRBV9 with TRBJ2-5, with D tentatively TRBD1 (6 bases). Trimming left V 4 bases short and J 5 bases short, with 15 bases between. CDR3 size: 14 residues. CDR1 is SGDLS, CDR2 YYNGEE, per germline.

The chain links TRBV10-1 to TRBJ2-7; 8 bases fit TRBD2. Germline V gives CDR1 WNHNN, CDR2 SYGVQD (reference sequence). V was pared by 0 bases and J by 10 bases, with 8 bases of the junction left unmatched. The length of the CDR3 is 14 residues. In nucleotides, the CDR3 is TGCGCCAGCAGTGAGTCGACGGCGGGAGGCTCTCAGTACTTC. Protein product: CASSESTAGGSQYF.

The chain recombines TRBV5-1 with TRBJ2-7; possibly TRBD1 for D (5 bases). V gave up 0 bases and J gave up 3 bases, with 13 bases separating them. Per germline, CDR1 SGHRS and CDR2 YFSETQ. This CDR3 has 15 residues. The CDR3 DNA sequence: TGCGCCAGCAGCTTGGACTGGGGCGACCTCTACGAGCAGTACTTC. As protein: CASSLDWGDLYEQYF.

The chain uses TRBV7-8 and TRBJ2-7; 7 nucleotides align to TRBD1. Germline CDR1 and CDR2: SGHVS and FQNEAQ. V was pared by 0 bases and J by 6 bases, with 11 bases of the junction left unmatched. The CDR3 runs to 16 residues. The CDR3 loop reads CASSLASSQGNREQYF. As DNA, the CDR3 is TGTGCCAGCAGCTTAGCGAGTTCACAGGGGAATCGCGAGCAGTACTTC.